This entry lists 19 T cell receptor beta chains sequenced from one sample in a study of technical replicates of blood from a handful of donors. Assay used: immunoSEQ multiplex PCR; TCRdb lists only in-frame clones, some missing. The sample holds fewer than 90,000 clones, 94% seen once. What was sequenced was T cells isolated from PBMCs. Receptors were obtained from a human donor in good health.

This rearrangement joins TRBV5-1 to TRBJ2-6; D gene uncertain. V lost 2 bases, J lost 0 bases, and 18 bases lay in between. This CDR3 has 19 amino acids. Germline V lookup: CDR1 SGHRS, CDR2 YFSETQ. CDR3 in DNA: TGCGCCAGCAGCTTCAATAGTGCACTTCCTAGCTCTGGGGCCAACGTCCTGACTTTC. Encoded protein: CASSFNSALPSSGANVLTF.

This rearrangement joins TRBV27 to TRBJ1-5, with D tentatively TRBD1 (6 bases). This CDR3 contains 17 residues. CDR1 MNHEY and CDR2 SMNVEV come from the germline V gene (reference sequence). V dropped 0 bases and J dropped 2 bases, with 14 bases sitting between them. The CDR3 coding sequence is TGTGCCAGCAGTTTATCTCCAGGGGAAATGGGCAATCAGCCCCAGCATTTT. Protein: CASSLSPGEMGNQPQHF.

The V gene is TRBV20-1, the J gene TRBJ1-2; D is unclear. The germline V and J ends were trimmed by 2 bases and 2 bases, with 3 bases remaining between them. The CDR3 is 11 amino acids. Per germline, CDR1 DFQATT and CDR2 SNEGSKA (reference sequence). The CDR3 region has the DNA TGCAGTGCTAGACTCAACTATGGCTACACCTTC. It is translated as CSARLNYGYTF.

The CDR3 bases are TGCGCCAGCAGCTACCGGGACTCAGTGAACAATGAGCAGTTCTTC. Its protein is CASSYRDSVNNEQFF. This chain uses TRBV5-1 with TRBJ2-1; a weak D match, TRBD2 (6 bases). The ends were cut back, 3 bases at V and 5 bases at J, with 15 bases in the middle. The CDR3 spans 15 residues. The germline V gene encodes CDR1 SGHRS and CDR2 YFSETQ.

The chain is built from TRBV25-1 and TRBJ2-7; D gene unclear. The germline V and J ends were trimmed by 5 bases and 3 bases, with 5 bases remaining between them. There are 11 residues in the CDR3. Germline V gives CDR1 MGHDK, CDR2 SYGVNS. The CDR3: CASSSYYEQYF. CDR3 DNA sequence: TGTGCCAGCAGTTCGTACTACGAGCAGTACTTC.

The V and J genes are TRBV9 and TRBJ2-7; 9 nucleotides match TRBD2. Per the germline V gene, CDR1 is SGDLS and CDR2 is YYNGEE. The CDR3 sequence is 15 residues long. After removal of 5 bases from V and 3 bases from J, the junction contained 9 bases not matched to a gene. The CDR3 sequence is CASSLGLARSYEQYF. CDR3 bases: TGTGCCAGCAGTTTAGGACTAGCGAGGAGCTACGAGCAGTACTTC.

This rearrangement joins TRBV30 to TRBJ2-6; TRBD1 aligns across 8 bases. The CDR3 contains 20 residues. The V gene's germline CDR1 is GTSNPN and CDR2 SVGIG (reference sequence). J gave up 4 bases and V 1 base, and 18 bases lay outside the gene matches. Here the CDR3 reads CAWSGFSGGAGAAGANVLTF. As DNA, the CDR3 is TGTGCCTGGAGTGGATTCTCAGGGGGCGCGGGCGCGGCGGGGGCCAACGTCCTGACTTTC.

The CDR3 DNA follows: TGTGCCAGCAGTGATCATTCAGGTCAACTGTTTTTT. Encoded protein: CASSDHSGQLFF. The rearrangement joins TRBV2 to TRBJ1-4; D gene ambiguous. CDR3 length: 12 residues. CDR1 and CDR2 (germline): SNHLY, FYNNEI. The germline V and J ends were trimmed by 3 bases and 12 bases, with 11 bases remaining between them. Complete variable domain (other parts from reference TRBV2 and TRBJ1-4): EPEVTQTPSHQVTQMGQEVILRCVPISNHLYFYWYRQILGQKVEFLVSFYNNEISEKSEIFDDQFSVERPDGSNFTLKIRSTKLEDSAMYFCASSDHSGQLFFGSGTQLSVL.

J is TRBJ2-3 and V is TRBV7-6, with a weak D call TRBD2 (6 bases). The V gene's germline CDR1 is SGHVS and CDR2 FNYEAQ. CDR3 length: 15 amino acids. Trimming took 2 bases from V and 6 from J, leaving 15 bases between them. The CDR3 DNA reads TGTGCCAGCAGCTTATCCGGGAGTATGACCGATACGCAGTATTTT. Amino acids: CASSLSGSMTDTQYF.

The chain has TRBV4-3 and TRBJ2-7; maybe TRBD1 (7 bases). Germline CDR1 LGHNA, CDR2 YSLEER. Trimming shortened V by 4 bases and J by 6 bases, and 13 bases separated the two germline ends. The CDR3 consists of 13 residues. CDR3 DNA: TGCGCCAGCAGCCCGAGACAGGGACTCGAGCAGTACTTC. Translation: CASSPRQGLEQYF.

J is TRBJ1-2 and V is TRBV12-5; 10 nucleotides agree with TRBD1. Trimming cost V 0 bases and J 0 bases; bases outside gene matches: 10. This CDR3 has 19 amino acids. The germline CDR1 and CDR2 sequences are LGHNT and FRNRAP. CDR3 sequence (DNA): TGTGCTAGTGGTTTGGTTTCGGGGGACAGGGGCCTGACTAACTATGGCTACACCTTC. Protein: CASGLVSGDRGLTNYGYTF.

The CDR3 DNA reads TGCGCCAGCAGCCAACTAGCGGGGGGAAACACAGATACGCAGTATTTT. Translation gives CASSQLAGGNTDTQYF. The rearrangement uses TRBV5-1 and TRBJ2-3, with 12 bases lining up with TRBD2. The CDR3 is 16 residues long. CDR1 and CDR2 (germline): SGHRS, YFSETQ. Trimming at V came to 4 bases and at J to 2 bases, leaving 5 bases not matched to a gene.

The CDR3 region has the DNA TGTGCCAGCAGTTACAAAGACAGGGAGTTCCAAGAGACCCAGTACTTC. This translates into CASSYKDREFQETQYF. V and J are TRBV6-5 and TRBJ2-5, with TRBD1 identical over 7 bases. J lost 1 base, V lost 2 bases, and 7 bases had no gene match. From germline, CDR1 is MNHEY and CDR2 SVGAGI. This CDR3 has 16 residues.

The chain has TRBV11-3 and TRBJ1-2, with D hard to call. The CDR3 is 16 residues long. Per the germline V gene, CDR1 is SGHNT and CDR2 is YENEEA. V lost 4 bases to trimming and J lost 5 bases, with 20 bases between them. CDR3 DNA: TGTGCCAGCAGCTATGGCCTTTTGAGGTACTTTTATGGCTACACCTTC. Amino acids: CASSYGLLRYFYGYTF.

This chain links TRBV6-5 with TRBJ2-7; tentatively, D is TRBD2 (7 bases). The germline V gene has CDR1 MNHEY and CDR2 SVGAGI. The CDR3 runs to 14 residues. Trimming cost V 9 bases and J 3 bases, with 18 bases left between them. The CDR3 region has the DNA TGTGCCAGTCAAACAGGGCTAGCGGTCTACGAGCAGTACTTC. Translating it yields CASQTGLAVYEQYF.

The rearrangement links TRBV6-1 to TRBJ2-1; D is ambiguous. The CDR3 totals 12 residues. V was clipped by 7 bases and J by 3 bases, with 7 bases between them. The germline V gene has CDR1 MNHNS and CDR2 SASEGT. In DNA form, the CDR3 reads TGTGCCAGCACCTACGGCTACAATGAGCAGTTCTTC. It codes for CASTYGYNEQFF.

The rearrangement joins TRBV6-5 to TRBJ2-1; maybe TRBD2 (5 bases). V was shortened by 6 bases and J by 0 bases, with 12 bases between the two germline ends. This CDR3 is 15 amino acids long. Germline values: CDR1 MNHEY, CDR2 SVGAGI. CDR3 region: CASRLGGFSYNEQFF. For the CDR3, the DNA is TGTGCCAGCAGGTTAGGAGGTTTCTCCTACAATGAGCAGTTCTTC.

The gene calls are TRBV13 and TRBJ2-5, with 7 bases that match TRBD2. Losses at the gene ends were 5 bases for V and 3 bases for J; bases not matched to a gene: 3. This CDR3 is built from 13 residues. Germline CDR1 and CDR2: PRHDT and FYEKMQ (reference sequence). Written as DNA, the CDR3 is TGTGCCAGCAGCACCGGACTAGAAGAGACCCAGTACTTC. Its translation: CASSTGLEETQYF.

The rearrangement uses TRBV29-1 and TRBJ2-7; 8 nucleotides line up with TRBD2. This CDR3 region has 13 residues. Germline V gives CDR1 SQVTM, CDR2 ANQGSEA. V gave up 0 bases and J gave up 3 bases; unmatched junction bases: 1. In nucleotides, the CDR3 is TGCAGCGTTGAAGAGGGACTAGACTACGAGCAGTACTTC. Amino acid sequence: CSVEEGLDYEQYF.